A single sample is the source of the 14 T cell receptor beta chains below, sequenced in a study of blood T cells in healthy people across ages. PCR was performed a second time for roughly 7 to 11 cycles using a sample-barcoded 5' primer and a J-beta primer mix. TCRdb itself ran the 5' RACE reads through MiXCR, one entry per CDR3 protein. The data contain under 2 million distinct CDR3 sequences, roughly 30% of them singletons. The sample was blood. The receptors originated from a woman aged 25 to 39 in good health.

The rearrangement joins TRBV11-2 to TRBJ2-7; D perhaps matches TRBD2 (6 bases). V lost 10 bases to trimming and J lost 7 bases, with 26 bases between them. The V gene's germline CDR1 is SGHAT and CDR2 FQNNGV. The CDR3 sequence is 15 residues long. CDR3 bases: TGTGCCACCGGAGTCCGGGACTTAGGCTACAATGAGCAGTACTTC. As protein: CATGVRDLGYNEQYF.

This clonotype has only a few counts. The rearrangement uses TRBV4-1 and TRBJ2-3, with D unresolved. Trimming removed 1 base at V and 3 bases at J, with 14 bases between. Germline V CDR1 and CDR2: MGHRA, YSYEKL. The CDR3 is 16 amino acids. The CDR3 spells CASSQGAVVSTDTQYF. CDR3 nucleotides: TGCGCCAGCAGCCAAGGGGCGGTAGTGTCAACAGATACGCAGTATTTT.

Remarks on this clonotype: This may be a read error: a much more frequent sequence differs by one nucleotide. V usage is TRBV12-5 and J usage is TRBJ2-5; TRBD1 matches 7 bases. Germline values: CDR1 LGHNT, CDR2 FRNRAP. The V gene end was trimmed by 4 bases and the J gene end by 5 bases; junction bases not matched to a gene: 7. The CDR3 runs 14 residues. The CDR3 is CASGWGNRGETQYF. The CDR3 nucleotides are TGTGCTAGTGGTTGGGGAAACAGGGGTGAGACCCAGTACTTC.

This chain connects TRBV9 to TRBJ2-5; tentatively, D is TRBD2 (5 bases). This CDR3 spans 16 amino acids. The ends were cut back, 4 bases at V and 0 bases at J, with 16 bases in the middle. Germline CDR1 reads SGDLS; CDR2 reads YYNGEE. This chain's CDR3 is CASSRTGIGYQETQYF. In nucleotides, the CDR3 is TGTGCCAGCAGCAGAACGGGGATAGGGTACCAAGAGACCCAGTACTTC.

In nucleotides, the CDR3 is TGTGCCTGGGGCCGGGATAAATCCTACGAGCAGTACTTC. Amino acid sequence: CAWGRDKSYEQYF. The J gene is TRBJ2-7, the V gene TRBV30, with D possibly matching TRBD2 (5 bases). V was clipped by 5 bases and J by 1 base, with 12 bases between them. CDR1 GTSNPN and CDR2 SVGIG come from the germline V gene (reference sequence). CDR3 length: 13 residues.

The chain has TRBV7-9 and TRBJ1-1, with a tentative D call TRBD1 (5 bases). V shed 4 bases and J shed 2 bases, with 11 bases lying between them. The length of the CDR3 is 14 residues. Germline loops: CDR1 SEHNR, CDR2 FQNEAQ (reference sequence). The CDR3 bases are TGTGCCAGCAGCTCCGACAGCGTAAACACTGAAGCTTTCTTT. Amino acid sequence: CASSSDSVNTEAFF. The full variable domain, its missing parts supplied by reference TRBV7-9 and TRBJ1-1, is DTGVSQNPRHKITKRGQNVTFRCDPISEHNRLYWYRQTLGQGPEFLTYFQNEAQLEKSRLLSDRFSAERPKGSFSTLEIQRTEQGDSAMYLCASSSDSVNTEAFFGQGTRLTVV.

This clonotype was picked up one time. J is TRBJ2-7 and V is TRBV12-3 or TRBV12-4, with TRBD2 matching over 7 bases. The CDR3 is 15 amino acids. With 2 bases clipped from V and 9 bases from J, the junction kept 13 bases outside the gene matches. The chain's CDR3 is CASSLRSGALFAQYF. CDR3 in DNA: TGTGCCAGCAGTTTAAGAAGCGGGGCTCTCTTTGCGCAGTACTTC.

In DNA form, the CDR3 reads TGCGCCAGCAGCTTGGGGGACAGGGGAACCTCCTACGAGCAGTACTTC. Its translation is CASSLGDRGTSYEQYF. The J gene is TRBJ2-7, the V gene TRBV5-1; 10 nucleotides match TRBD1. V dropped 0 bases and J dropped 0; count of bases not matched to a gene: 3. CDR3 size: 16 residues. Germline lookup yields CDR1 SGHRS and CDR2 YFSETQ.

The rearrangement uses TRBV28 and TRBJ2-7, with 13 nucleotides matching TRBD2. V shed 6 bases and J 1 base; nucleotides not matched to a gene: 9. CDR1 and CDR2 from the germline V gene are MDHEN and SYDVKM. The CDR3 runs 17 residues. CDR3 coding DNA: TGTGCCAGCAGGAGGACTAGCGGGAGTGTAGGTTCCTACGAGCAGTACTTC. Translating it yields CASRRTSGSVGSYEQYF.

The table lists this clonotype with a few counts. The chain links TRBV12-3 or TRBV12-4 to TRBJ2-6; D is possibly TRBD1 or TRBD2 (5 bases each). The CDR3 runs 16 residues. Trimming shortened V by 10 bases and J by 0 bases, and 16 bases separated the two germline ends. This CDR3 is CAKGTVAYSGANVLTF. The CDR3, as DNA: TGTGCCAAAGGGACGGTAGCCTACTCTGGGGCCAACGTCCTGACTTTC.

The CDR3 DNA reads as TGCAGTGCTAGAACGGGACAGACCCATACTAACTATGGCTACACCTTC. Residues: CSARTGQTHTNYGYTF. The chain has TRBV20-1 and TRBJ1-2, with 7 bases identical to TRBD1. The CDR3 is 16 amino acids. The germline V gene has CDR1 DFQATT and CDR2 SNEGSKA (reference sequence). V shed 2 bases, J shed 0 bases, and the junction held 9 bases outside the gene matches.

This clonotype turned up a few times. The chain uses TRBV4-2 and TRBJ2-5; 7 bases line up with TRBD1. The CDR3 runs 16 residues. Germline CDR1 reads LGHNA; CDR2 reads YNFKEQ. Trimming cost V 6 bases and J 1 base; bases outside gene matches: 11. In DNA, the CDR3 is TGTGCCAGCAGGTTCGGACAGGCAAGTTTCCAAGAGACCCAGTACTTC. Translation: CASRFGQASFQETQYF.

V usage is TRBV12-3 or TRBV12-4 and J usage is TRBJ2-5; 7 nucleotides match TRBD1. TRBJ2-7 explains the end of the DNA better; the J call may be wrong. The CDR3 runs 14 residues. The CDR3 DNA is TGTGCCAGCAGTTTTCAGGGGGTGGGGTACGAGCAGTACTTC. This translates into CASSFQGVGYEQYF.

This rearrangement joins TRBV4-1 to TRBJ2-7; D uncertain. V was cut by 8 bases and J by 3 bases, with 14 bases left in between. Germline values: CDR1 MGHRA, CDR2 YSYEKL. The CDR3 length is 13 residues. CDR3 sequence reads: CASGRTEDYEQYF. The CDR3 DNA follows: TGCGCCAGCGGCCGCACGGAAGACTACGAGCAGTACTTC.